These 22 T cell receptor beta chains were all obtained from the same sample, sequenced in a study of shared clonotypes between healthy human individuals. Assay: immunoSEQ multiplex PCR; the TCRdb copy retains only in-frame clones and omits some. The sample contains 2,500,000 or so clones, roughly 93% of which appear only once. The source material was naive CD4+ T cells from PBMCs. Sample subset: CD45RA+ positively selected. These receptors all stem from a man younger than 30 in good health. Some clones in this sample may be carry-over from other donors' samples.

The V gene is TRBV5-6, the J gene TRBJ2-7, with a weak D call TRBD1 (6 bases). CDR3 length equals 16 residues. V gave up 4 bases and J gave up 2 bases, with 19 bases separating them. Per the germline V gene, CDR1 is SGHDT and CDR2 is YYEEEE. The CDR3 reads CASSRYPDRSTYEQYF. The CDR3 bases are TGTGCCAGCAGCCGTTACCCCGACAGGAGCACCTACGAGCAGTACTTC.

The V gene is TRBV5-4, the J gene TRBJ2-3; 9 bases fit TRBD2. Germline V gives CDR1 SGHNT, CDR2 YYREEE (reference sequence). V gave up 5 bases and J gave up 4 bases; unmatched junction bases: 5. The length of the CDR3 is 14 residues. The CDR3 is CASSRSGSPDTQYF. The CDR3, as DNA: TGTGCCAGCAGTCGTAGCGGGAGTCCAGATACGCAGTATTTT.

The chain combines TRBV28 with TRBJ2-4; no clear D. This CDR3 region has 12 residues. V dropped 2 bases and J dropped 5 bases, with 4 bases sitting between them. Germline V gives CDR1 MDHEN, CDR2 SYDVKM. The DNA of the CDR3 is TGTGCCAGCAGTTTAGAGGAAAACATTCAGTACTTC. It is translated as CASSLEENIQYF. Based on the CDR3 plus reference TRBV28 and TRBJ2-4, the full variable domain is DVKVTQSSRYLVKRTGEKVFLECVQDMDHENMFWYRQDPGLGLRLIYFSYDVKMKEKGDIPEGYSVSREKKERFSLILESASTNQTSMYLCASSLEENIQYFGAGTRLSVL.

CDR3 in amino acids: CASSPQGANNSPLHF. The DNA for the CDR3 is TGTGCCAGCAGTCCCCAGGGGGCGAATAATTCACCCCTCCACTTT. The chain links TRBV2 to TRBJ1-6; 8 bases match TRBD1. This CDR3 is built from 15 residues. CDR1 is SNHLY and CDR2 is FYNNEI in the germline V gene. The V gene end was trimmed by 5 bases and the J gene end by 5 bases; junction bases not matched to a gene: 5.

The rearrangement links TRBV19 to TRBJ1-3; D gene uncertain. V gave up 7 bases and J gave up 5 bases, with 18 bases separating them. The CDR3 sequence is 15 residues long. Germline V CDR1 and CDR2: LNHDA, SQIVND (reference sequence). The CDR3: CASNPREGDRNTIYF. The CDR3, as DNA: TGTGCCAGTAACCCAAGGGAGGGAGACCGAAACACCATATATTTT.

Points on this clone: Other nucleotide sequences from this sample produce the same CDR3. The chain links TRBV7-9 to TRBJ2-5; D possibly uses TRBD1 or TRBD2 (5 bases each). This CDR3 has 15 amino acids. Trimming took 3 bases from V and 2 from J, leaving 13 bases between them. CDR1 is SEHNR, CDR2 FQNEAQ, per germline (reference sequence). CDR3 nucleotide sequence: TGTGCCAGCAGCTTGGGGGACCGGGGACAAGAGACCCAGTACTTC. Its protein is CASSLGDRGQETQYF.

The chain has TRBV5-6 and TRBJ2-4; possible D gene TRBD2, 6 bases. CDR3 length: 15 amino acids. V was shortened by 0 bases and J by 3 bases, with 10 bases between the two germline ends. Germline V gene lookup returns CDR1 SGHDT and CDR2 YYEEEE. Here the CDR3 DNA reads TGTGCCAGCAGCTTGGGACTAGTAGGCAAAAACATTCAGTACTTC. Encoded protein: CASSLGLVGKNIQYF.

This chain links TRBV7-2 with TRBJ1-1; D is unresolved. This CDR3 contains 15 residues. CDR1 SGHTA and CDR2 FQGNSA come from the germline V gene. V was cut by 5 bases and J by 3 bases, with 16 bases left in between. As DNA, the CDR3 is TGTGCCAGCAGCCCTGTAAGGGATGATTACACTGAAGCTTTCTTT. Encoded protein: CASSPVRDDYTEAFF.

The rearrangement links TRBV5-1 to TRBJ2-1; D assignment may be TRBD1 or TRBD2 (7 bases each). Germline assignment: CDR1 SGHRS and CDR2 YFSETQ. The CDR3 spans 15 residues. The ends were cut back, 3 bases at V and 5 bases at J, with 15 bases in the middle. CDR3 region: CASSSQGGLNNEQFF. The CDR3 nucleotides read TGCGCCAGCAGCTCTCAGGGGGGGTTGAACAATGAGCAGTTCTTC.

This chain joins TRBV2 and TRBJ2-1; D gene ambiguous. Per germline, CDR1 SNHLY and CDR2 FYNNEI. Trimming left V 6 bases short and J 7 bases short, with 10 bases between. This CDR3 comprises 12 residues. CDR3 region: CASRTAWNEQFF. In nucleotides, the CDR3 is TGTGCCAGCAGGACGGCGTGGAATGAGCAGTTCTTC.

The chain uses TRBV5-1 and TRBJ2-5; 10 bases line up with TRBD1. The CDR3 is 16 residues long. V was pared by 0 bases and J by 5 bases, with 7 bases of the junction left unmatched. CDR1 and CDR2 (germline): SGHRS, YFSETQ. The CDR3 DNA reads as TGCGCCAGCAGCTTGGTCCAGACAGGGGGCAGCGAGACCCAGTACTTC. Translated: CASSLVQTGGSETQYF.

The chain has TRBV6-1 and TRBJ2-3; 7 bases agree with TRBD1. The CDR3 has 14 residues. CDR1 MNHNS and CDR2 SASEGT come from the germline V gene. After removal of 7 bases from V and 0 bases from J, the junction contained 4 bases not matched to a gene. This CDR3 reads CASKLGQSTDTQYF. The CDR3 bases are TGTGCCAGCAAGTTGGGACAGAGCACAGATACGCAGTATTTT.

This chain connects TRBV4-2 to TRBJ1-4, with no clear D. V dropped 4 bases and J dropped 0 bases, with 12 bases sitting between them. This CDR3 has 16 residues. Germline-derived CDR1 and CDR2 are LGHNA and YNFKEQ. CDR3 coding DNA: TGTGCCAGCAGCCTCCTTTCGGGAGCAACTAATGAAAAACTGTTTTTT. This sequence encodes CASSLLSGATNEKLFF.

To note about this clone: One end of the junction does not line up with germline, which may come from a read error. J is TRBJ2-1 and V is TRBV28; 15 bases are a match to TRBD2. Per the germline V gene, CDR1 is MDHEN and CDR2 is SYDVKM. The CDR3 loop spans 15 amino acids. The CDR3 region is CASSLFRTSGRASVF. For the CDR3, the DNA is TGTGCCAGCAGTTTATTTCGGACTAGCGGGAGGGCCAGCGTCTTC.

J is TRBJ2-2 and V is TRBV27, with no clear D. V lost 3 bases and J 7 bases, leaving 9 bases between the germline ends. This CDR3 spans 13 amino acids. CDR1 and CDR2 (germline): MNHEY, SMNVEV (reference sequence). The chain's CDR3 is CASSFRPGGELFF. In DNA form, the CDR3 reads TGTGCCAGCAGTTTCCGGCCGGGCGGGGAGCTGTTTTTT.

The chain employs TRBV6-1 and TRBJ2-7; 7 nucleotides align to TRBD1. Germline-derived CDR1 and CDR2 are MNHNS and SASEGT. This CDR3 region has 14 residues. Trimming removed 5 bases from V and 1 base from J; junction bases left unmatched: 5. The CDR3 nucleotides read TGTGCCAGCAGTTCAAACAGGGGATCCTACGAGCAGTACTTC. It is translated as CASSSNRGSYEQYF.

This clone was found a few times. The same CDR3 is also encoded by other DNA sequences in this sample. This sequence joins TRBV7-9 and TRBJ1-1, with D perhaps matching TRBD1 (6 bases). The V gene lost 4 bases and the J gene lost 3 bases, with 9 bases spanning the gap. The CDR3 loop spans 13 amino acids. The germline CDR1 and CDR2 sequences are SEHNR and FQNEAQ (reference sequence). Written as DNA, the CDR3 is TGTGCCAGCAGCTCCACAGGGTACACTGAAGCTTTCTTT. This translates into CASSSTGYTEAFF.

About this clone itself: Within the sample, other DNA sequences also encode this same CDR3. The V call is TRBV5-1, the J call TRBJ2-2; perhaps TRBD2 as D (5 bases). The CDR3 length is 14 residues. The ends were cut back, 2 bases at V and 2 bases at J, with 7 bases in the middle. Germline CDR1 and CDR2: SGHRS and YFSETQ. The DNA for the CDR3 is TGCGCCAGCAGCTTCGGACTTAACACCGGGGAGCTGTTTTTT. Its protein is CASSFGLNTGELFF. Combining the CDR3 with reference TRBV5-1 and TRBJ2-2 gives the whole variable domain KAGVTQTPRYLIKTRGQQVTLSCSPISGHRSVSWYQQTPGQGLQFLFEYFSETQRNKGNFPGRFSGRQFSNSRSEMNVSTLELGDSALYLCASSFGLNTGELFFGEGSRLTVL.

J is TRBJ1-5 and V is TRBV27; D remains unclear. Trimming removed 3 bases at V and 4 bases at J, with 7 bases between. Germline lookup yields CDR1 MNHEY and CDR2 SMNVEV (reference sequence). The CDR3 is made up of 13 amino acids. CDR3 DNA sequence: TGTGCCAGCAGTTTTGGGGTGAATCAGCCCCAGCATTTT. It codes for CASSFGVNQPQHF.

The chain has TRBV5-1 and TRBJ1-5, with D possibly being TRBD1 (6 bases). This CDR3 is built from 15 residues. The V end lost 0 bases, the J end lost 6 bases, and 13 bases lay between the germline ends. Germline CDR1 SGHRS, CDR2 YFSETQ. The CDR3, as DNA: TGCGCCAGCAGCTTGGGGACAGAGGGTCTTCAGCCCCAGCATTTT. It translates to CASSLGTEGLQPQHF.

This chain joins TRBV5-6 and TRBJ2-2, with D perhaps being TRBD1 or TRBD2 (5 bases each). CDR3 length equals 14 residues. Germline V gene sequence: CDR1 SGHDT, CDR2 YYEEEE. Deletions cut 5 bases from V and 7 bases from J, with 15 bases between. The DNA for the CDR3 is TGTGCCAGCAGGTCTGGGGGAGAGGGCGGGGAGCTGTTTTTT. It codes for CASRSGGEGGELFF.

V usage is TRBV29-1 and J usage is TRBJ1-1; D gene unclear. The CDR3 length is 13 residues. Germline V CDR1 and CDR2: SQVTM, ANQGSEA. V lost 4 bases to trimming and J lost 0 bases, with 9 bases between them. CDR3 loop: CSVGHGMNTEAFF. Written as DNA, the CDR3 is TGCAGCGTTGGACACGGGATGAACACTGAAGCTTTCTTT.